Following are 7 T cell receptor beta chains from one sample sequenced in a study of follicular helper T cells after annual influenza vaccination (TCRdb year 2017). The library was built by means of the immunoSEQ multiplex PCR assay. TCRdb obtained this table from immuneACCESS and retained in-frame rearrangements with V and J assigned. These tables miss some clones; where compared with another copy, unresolved V genes account for less than half of the shortfall, and the remainder is unexplained. This sample gives almost 7,000 clones in total; 84% of them show up just once. Of the sample, roughly 0.54% falls within the top ten clones. This sample's time point label indicates: 2015-2016 season, 7 days after influenza vaccination. Sequenced here: CXCR5- memory CD4+ T cells sorted from blood, sampled 7 days after influenza vaccination. This specimen's cell subset or site label, per the study, means: CXCR5- memory CD4 T cells. These receptors were obtained from an adult who received the influenza vaccine.

The chain recombines TRBV11-2 with TRBJ1-4; a possible D gene is TRBD1 (5 bases). Trimming shortened V by 5 bases and J by 5 bases, and 9 bases separated the two germline ends. The CDR3 covers 13 residues. In germline, CDR1 is SGHAT, CDR2 FQNNGV. The CDR3 loop reads CASSRQINEKLFF. In DNA, the CDR3 is TGTGCCAGCAGCCGACAGATAAATGAAAAACTGTTTTTT.

This clone has a handful of counts. The chain is built from TRBV6-5 and TRBJ1-2, with a tentative D call TRBD1 (5 bases). The CDR3 extends over 12 amino acids. Germline V gives CDR1 MNHEY, CDR2 SVGAGI. V dropped 8 bases and J dropped 5 bases, with 12 bases sitting between them. CDR3: CASSNSGYGYTF. Here the CDR3 DNA reads TGTGCCAGCTCGAACTCAGGGTATGGCTACACCTTC.

The chain employs TRBV11-3 and TRBJ1-3; D unclear. There are 13 residues in the CDR3. The germline V gene has CDR1 SGHNT and CDR2 YENEEA. V gave up 2 bases and J gave up 0 bases, with 2 bases separating them. The CDR3 DNA reads TGTGCCAGCAGCTTAAGCTCTGGAAACACCATATATTTT. Its protein is CASSLSSGNTIYF.

The chain couples TRBV7-9 to TRBJ1-2, with TRBD1 identical over 9 bases. This CDR3 spans 14 amino acids. Trimming at V came to 6 bases and at J to 7 bases, leaving 9 bases not matched to a gene. CDR1 is SEHNR and CDR2 is FQNEAQ in the germline V gene (reference sequence). The CDR3 nucleotides read TGTGCCAGCAGGCATAAATGGGACAGGGCTGGCTACACCTTC. It is translated as CASRHKWDRAGYTF.

This clone was seen once. The chain recombines TRBV5-6 with TRBJ1-1; TRBD1 is a possible D gene (6 bases). This CDR3 contains 16 residues. CDR1 SGHDT and CDR2 YYEEEE come from the germline V gene. V lost 1 base and J lost 1, with 14 bases in between. CDR3 region: CASSLWGPPRNTEAFF. The CDR3 DNA reads as TGTGCCAGCAGCTTGTGGGGGCCCCCGAGGAACACTGAAGCTTTCTTT.

V and J are TRBV6-1 and TRBJ1-2; a weak D match, TRBD1 (6 bases). CDR3 length equals 15 residues. The germline V and J ends were trimmed by 3 bases and 2 bases, with 13 bases remaining between them. Germline CDR1 MNHNS, CDR2 SASEGT. The CDR3: CASSELTGPNYGYTF. CDR3 nucleotides: TGTGCCAGCAGTGAGTTGACAGGACCGAACTATGGCTACACCTTC.

This chain uses TRBV6-1 with TRBJ1-3; D may be TRBD1 (5 bases). Trimming removed 8 bases at V and 0 bases at J, with 11 bases between. Germline CDR1 is MNHNS and CDR2 is SASEGT. This CDR3 spans 14 amino acids. The CDR3 spells CASAFQGSGNTIYF. The CDR3 nucleotides are TGTGCCAGCGCCTTTCAGGGCTCTGGAAACACCATATATTTT.